This passage covers 27 T cell receptor beta chains from one sample sequenced in a study of cytomegalovirus exposure and HLA in healthy donors. Researchers ran the PCR with 60 Vbeta and 13 Jbeta primers. Clones were read by immunoSEQ multiplex PCR, and TCRdb kept only the in-frame ones, dropping some. The table shows 50,000 to 70,000 clones, with over 55% occurring only once. Sequencing was performed on PBMCs. The receptors shown here come from a man aged 35 to 55 in good health and CMV-seropositive.

The V call is TRBV7-9, the J call TRBJ1-1, with a weak D call TRBD1 (5 bases). The CDR3 sequence is 14 residues long. CDR1 SEHNR and CDR2 FQNEAQ come from the germline V gene (reference sequence). Trimming shortened V by 5 bases and J by 5 bases, and 15 bases separated the two germline ends. As DNA, the CDR3 is TGTGCCAGCAGCCCTTGGGGGGGAGCGACTGAAGCTTTCTTT. Protein sequence: CASSPWGGATEAFF.

V and J are TRBV30 and TRBJ1-2, with D possibly matching TRBD1 (6 bases). The CDR3 length is 13 residues. CDR1 GTSNPN and CDR2 SVGIG come from the germline V gene (reference sequence). V was trimmed by 2 bases and J by 3 bases, leaving 10 bases between them. In nucleotides, the CDR3 is TGTGCCTGGAGTCCTACAGGGTACTATGGCTACACCTTC. This gives the protein CAWSPTGYYGYTF.

This chain links TRBV5-1 with TRBJ1-4; 7 nucleotides align to TRBD1. The germline V gene has CDR1 SGHRS and CDR2 YFSETQ. With V trimmed by 0 bases and J by 0 bases, 8 bases remained unmatched. The CDR3 runs to 18 residues. The CDR3 sequence: CASSLGQGVLTTNEKLFF. In nucleotides, the CDR3 is TGCGCCAGCAGCTTGGGGCAGGGGGTTCTTACAACTAATGAAAAACTGTTTTTT.

J is TRBJ2-3 and V is TRBV5-4; D gene uncertain. V lost 5 bases and J lost 0, with 16 bases in between. The CDR3 has 16 amino acids. The germline gives CDR1 SGHNT, CDR2 YYREEE (reference sequence). CDR3 nucleotide sequence: TGTGCCAGCAGTTCTCAGGCTCAAACTAGCACAGATACGCAGTATTTT. It encodes CASSSQAQTSTDTQYF.

The chain carries TRBV5-4 and TRBJ1-2; D not resolved. Trimming cost V 0 bases and J 4 bases, with 13 bases left between them. Germline V gene data show CDR1 as SGHNT and CDR2 as YYREEE (reference sequence). This CDR3 comprises 15 residues. CDR3 loop: CASSLESDITYGYTF. As DNA, the CDR3 is TGTGCCAGCAGCTTGGAGTCAGACATAACCTATGGCTACACCTTC.

CDR3 in DNA: TGTGCCAGCAGTTACTCGATTCGGCAGACTGAAGAGCAGTACTTC. Translated, it gives CASSYSIRQTEEQYF. The rearrangement links TRBV6-5 to TRBJ2-7; no definite D call. Germline V gene sequence: CDR1 MNHEY, CDR2 SVGAGI. The CDR3 loop spans 15 amino acids. With 0 bases removed from V and 7 bases from J, the gap between germline ends came to 16 bases.

This chain connects TRBV30 to TRBJ2-3; 10 nucleotides align to TRBD2. Germline V gives CDR1 GTSNPN, CDR2 SVGIG (reference sequence). The junction had 5 bases not matched to a gene; V was cut back by 5 bases and J by 6 bases. The CDR3 contains 13 residues. The CDR3, as DNA: TGTGCCTGGGGGACTAGCGTGGGGGATACGCAGTATTTT. Amino acid sequence: CAWGTSVGDTQYF.

The rearrangement uses TRBV25-1 and TRBJ1-2; the match to TRBD1 covers 9 bases. V was pared by 5 bases and J by 8 bases, with 3 bases of the junction left unmatched. CDR1 is MGHDK, CDR2 SYGVNS, per germline. The CDR3 length is 12 residues. CDR3 nucleotides: TGTGCCAGCAGTACCGGACAGGGGGGCTACACCTTC. It translates to CASSTGQGGYTF.

V is TRBV9 and J is TRBJ1-2, with TRBD1 as a possible D gene (5 bases). The CDR3 spans 14 residues. V shed 0 bases and J shed 8 bases, with 14 bases lying between them. Germline loops: CDR1 SGDLS, CDR2 YYNGEE. In DNA form, the CDR3 reads TGTGCCAGCAGCGTAGGAGGAGGGGACGTCGGCTACACCTTC. Protein: CASSVGGGDVGYTF.

The J gene is TRBJ2-7, the V gene TRBV5-4, with a tentative D call TRBD1 (5 bases). CDR1 and CDR2 from the germline V gene are SGHNT and YYREEE (reference sequence). The CDR3 totals 13 residues. V lost 0 bases and J 2 bases, leaving 6 bases between the germline ends. DNA of the CDR3: TGTGCCAGCAGCTTGGCAGGGACCTACGAGCAGTACTTC. This sequence encodes CASSLAGTYEQYF.

This clone was seen a handful of times. Sequence at one end of the junction differs from germline and may be a read error. The chain carries TRBV7-7 and TRBJ2-5, with D perhaps matching TRBD2 (5 bases). Germline V gene lookup returns CDR1 SSHAT and CDR2 FNYEAQ (reference sequence). The CDR3 consists of 14 residues. CDR3 in amino acids: CASSLEDFQETQYF. CDR3 in DNA: TGTGCTAGCAGCTTAGAGGACTTCCAAGAGACCCAGTACTTC.

Details on this clone: Other DNA sequences within the sample encode an identical CDR3. This chain uses TRBV27 with TRBJ2-7; possible D gene TRBD1, 6 bases. Per the germline V gene, CDR1 is MNHEY and CDR2 is SMNVEV (reference sequence). V dropped 4 bases and J dropped 7 bases, with 14 bases sitting between them. The CDR3 contains 13 residues. The CDR3 nucleotides read TGTGCCAGCAGTTCGGGACAAGGTGGGGAGCAGTACTTC. It specifies CASSSGQGGEQYF.

This clone was detected only a few times. The rearrangement joins TRBV7-6 to TRBJ2-3; the match to TRBD2 covers 16 bases. CDR3 length equals 17 residues. Germline loops: CDR1 SGHVS, CDR2 FNYEAQ. J gave up 6 bases and V 5 bases, and 8 bases lay outside the gene matches. The CDR3 DNA sequence: TGTGCCAGCAGCCCAGGGACTAGCGGGGGGGCAGGGGATACGCAGTATTTT. Translating gives CASSPGTSGGAGDTQYF.

The chain uses TRBV2 and TRBJ1-6; D may be TRBD1 (5 bases). V dropped 3 bases and J dropped 6 bases, with 9 bases sitting between them. The germline gives CDR1 SNHLY, CDR2 FYNNEI. This CDR3 comprises 14 residues. CDR3 nucleotides: TGTGCCAGCAGTGATGGAGACAGTAATTCACCCCTCCACTTT. It encodes CASSDGDSNSPLHF.

This clone came up a few times. The chain employs TRBV4-3 and TRBJ2-7, with TRBD1 matching over 8 bases. The CDR3 has 17 amino acids. With V trimmed by 0 bases and J by 6 bases, 13 bases remained unmatched. Germline-derived CDR1 and CDR2 are LGHNA and YSLEER. CDR3 coding DNA: TGCGCCAGCAGCCAAGATTATCATCGCCAGGGGGCGGTCGAGCAGTACTTC. Translated: CASSQDYHRQGAVEQYF.

The rearrangement joins TRBV25-1 to TRBJ2-1; TRBD1 matches at 11 bases. Trimming removed 6 bases from V and 7 bases from J; junction bases left unmatched: 8. This CDR3 has 15 amino acids. From germline, CDR1 is MGHDK and CDR2 SYGVNS. The CDR3 spells CASRRGQGAVNEQFF. DNA for the CDR3: TGTGCCAGCAGGAGAGGACAGGGGGCCGTAAATGAGCAGTTCTTC.

The J gene is TRBJ2-2, the V gene TRBV5-4; TRBD2 matches at 10 bases. The CDR3 length is 15 residues. Germline lookup yields CDR1 SGHNT and CDR2 YYREEE (reference sequence). V lost 3 bases and J lost 5; bases outside the gene matches: 4. This chain's CDR3 is CASSSQLAGTGELFF. CDR3 sequence (DNA): TGTGCCAGCAGCTCTCAACTAGCGGGGACCGGGGAGCTGTTTTTT.

V usage is TRBV5-8 and J usage is TRBJ2-7; D might be TRBD2 (6 bases). Germline V gene data show CDR1 as SGHTS and CDR2 as YDEGEE. V was clipped by 10 bases and J by 3 bases, with 20 bases between them. CDR3 size: 14 residues. DNA for the CDR3: TGTGCCTCCTTTCTAGCGCGAGGGAACTACGAGCAGTACTTC. Protein: CASFLARGNYEQYF.

The chain combines TRBV4-3 with TRBJ2-3; 11 bases match TRBD2. CDR1 is LGHNA and CDR2 is YSLEER in the germline V gene. V trimming: 1 base; J trimming: 8 bases; junction bases outside the gene matches: 5. The CDR3 is 15 residues long. CDR3 protein: CASSQVLAGGGTQYF. The CDR3 DNA is TGCGCCAGCAGCCAAGTCCTAGCGGGGGGAGGTACGCAGTATTTT.

The V call is TRBV30, the J call TRBJ1-1, with TRBD1 identical over 7 bases. The CDR3 covers 16 residues. Germline V gene data show CDR1 as GTSNPN and CDR2 as SVGIG (reference sequence). With V trimmed by 5 bases and J by 4 bases, 16 bases remained unmatched. CDR3 sequence (DNA): TGTGCCTGGGAAAGGGGGCTCGGCAGGGGTGTCACTGAAGCTTTCTTT. Its protein product is CAWERGLGRGVTEAFF.

This clone was seen a single time. V is TRBV6-1 and J is TRBJ2-5; TRBD1 aligns across 10 bases. This CDR3 comprises 15 residues. Looked up from germline, CDR1 is MNHNS and CDR2 is SASEGT. V gave up 7 bases and J gave up 5 bases; unmatched junction bases: 10. For the CDR3, the DNA is TGTGCCAGCAAGGCCCCCGGGACAGGGGTGGAGACCCAGTACTTC. As protein: CASKAPGTGVETQYF.

This clone was counted a few times. The chain uses TRBV7-7 and TRBJ2-7; no reliable D call. V was clipped by 1 base and J by 0 bases, with 7 bases between them. The CDR3 is made up of 14 amino acids. Germline V gene data show CDR1 as SSHAT and CDR2 as FNYEAQ (reference sequence). For the CDR3, the DNA is TGTGCCAGCAGCTTAGGTCGAGACTCCTACGAGCAGTACTTC. It specifies CASSLGRDSYEQYF.

As to this clone: Distinct nucleotide sequences in the sample also encode this CDR3. The chain is built from TRBV2 and TRBJ2-5; 7 bases match TRBD1. CDR1 is SNHLY and CDR2 is FYNNEI in the germline V gene. With V trimmed by 4 bases and J by 5 bases, 1 base remained unmatched. This CDR3 contains 12 residues. The CDR3 bases are TGTGCCAGCAGTGCAGGGGGTGAGACCCAGTACTTC. Residues: CASSAGGETQYF.

The V call is TRBV2, the J call TRBJ1-1; perhaps TRBD1 as D (6 bases). The V end was cut by 2 bases, the J end by 3 bases, with 10 bases between. Germline CDR1 is SNHLY and CDR2 is FYNNEI. The CDR3 length is 14 residues. The CDR3 region is CASSESGTYTEAFF. CDR3 DNA: TGTGCCAGCAGTGAATCGGGGACATACACTGAAGCTTTCTTT.

This chain connects TRBV4-2 to TRBJ2-2; the D is unclear. The germline V gene has CDR1 LGHNA and CDR2 YNFKEQ. The V gene lost 0 bases and the J gene lost 2 bases, with 10 bases spanning the gap. The CDR3 is made up of 16 amino acids. CDR3 bases: TGTGCCAGCAGCCAAGAAGGAAGAGGCAACACCGGGGAGCTGTTTTTT. The encoded protein is CASSQEGRGNTGELFF.

This chain's CDR3 is CASSEASGYRPQHF. In DNA, the CDR3 is TGTGCCAGCAGTGAAGCCTCCGGGTACCGGCCCCAGCATTTT. V usage is TRBV2 and J usage is TRBJ1-5, with unresolved D. The CDR3 loop spans 14 amino acids. V lost 0 bases and J 9 bases, leaving 12 bases between the germline ends. In germline, CDR1 is SNHLY, CDR2 FYNNEI. Looking up the rest from reference TRBV2 and TRBJ1-5 gives the full variable domain: EPEVTQTPSHQVTQMGQEVILRCVPISNHLYFYWYRQILGQKVEFLVSFYNNEISEKSEIFDDQFSVERPDGSNFTLKIRSTKLEDSAMYFCASSEASGYRPQHFGDGTRLSIL.

This clone was detected only a few times. The CDR3 DNA follows: TGCGCCAGCAGCGTGGACAGGGGACTCTCCTACGAGCAGTACTTC. It codes for CASSVDRGLSYEQYF. The chain is built from TRBV5-1 and TRBJ2-7; 9 bases are shared with TRBD1. The length of the CDR3 is 15 residues. Germline V CDR1 and CDR2: SGHRS, YFSETQ. V was pared by 4 bases and J by 0 bases, with 5 bases of the junction left unmatched.